This TCR beta chain was captured in a study of control samples from healthy donors and cancer patients. Trimming left V 1 base short and J 3 bases short, with 8 bases between. The CDR3 covers 14 residues. CDR1 and CDR2 (germline): SEHNR, FQNEAQ (reference sequence). The data were produced by immunoSEQ multiplex PCR, yet TCRdb's version contains in-frame clones alone and is incomplete. Here the sample spans roughly 370,000 clones, around nine tenths being singletons. Material for sequencing was PBMCs. The receptor was isolated from a man aged 40-49 years with head and neck cancer. V usage is TRBV7-9 and J usage is TRBJ2-3; D remains ambiguous. CDR3 coding DNA: TGTGCCAGCAGCTTAGTGGGGTGGACAGATACGCAGTATTTT. Protein sequence: CASSLVGWTDTQYF.